These 23 T cell receptor beta chains share one sample of origin, sequenced in a study of beta chain features in type 1 diabetes. Overall study results and limits: For Type 1 diabetes patients, all four CD4+ subsets carried TCRB CDR3s that were moderately but significantly shorter.

What these receptors recognize is not known. The entirety of the isolated RNA underwent reverse transcription, so expressed TCRB transcripts were sequenced. Using immunoSEQ multiplex PCR, the repertoire was profiled, and TCRdb retains in-frame clones only, with some absent. This table holds 600,000 to 700,000 clones, roughly an eighth found once. Sequenced sample: naive CD4+ T cells from blood. These receptors came from a man aged 25-45 years with type 1 diabetes.

A few counts support this clone. This chain's CDR3 is CASSYSKQQSYEQYF. The CDR3 DNA follows: TGTGCCAGCAGTTACTCGAAGCAGCAATCCTACGAGCAGTACTTC. This sequence joins TRBV6-5 and TRBJ2-7; D is ambiguous. The CDR3 extends over 15 amino acids. Germline values: CDR1 MNHEY, CDR2 SVGAGI. V lost 0 bases to trimming and J lost 1 base, with 10 bases between them.

Only a few counts were recorded for this clone. This chain's CDR3 is CASSQDSPSNQGRYTF. In DNA form, the CDR3 reads TGCGCCAGCAGCCAAGATAGTCCAAGTAACCAGGGGAGGTACACCTTC. The chain is built from TRBV4-3 and TRBJ1-2, with D maybe TRBD1 (6 bases). The CDR3 is made up of 16 amino acids. Per the germline V gene, CDR1 is LGHNA and CDR2 is YSLEER. V lost 0 bases to trimming and J lost 11 bases, with 22 bases between them.

This clone came up a few times. The chain employs TRBV6-1 and TRBJ2-3; D perhaps matches TRBD2 (6 bases). Germline CDR1 and CDR2: MNHNS and SASEGT. The CDR3 is 15 residues long. V was shortened by 0 bases and J by 3 bases, with 10 bases between the two germline ends. The CDR3 region has the DNA TGTGCCAGCAGTGAAGCGGGCGGGGTGACAGATACGCAGTATTTT. This translates into CASSEAGGVTDTQYF.

The chain uses TRBV27 and TRBJ2-1, with 9 bases lining up with TRBD2. The ends lost 5 bases at V and 9 bases at J; junction bases unmatched: 14. CDR3 length: 16 amino acids. Germline CDR1 reads MNHEY; CDR2 reads SMNVEV (reference sequence). DNA of the CDR3: TGTGCCAGCAGTCCTAACAACAGGGTGCGGGAGGGTGAGCAGTTCTTC. Its protein is CASSPNNRVREGEQFF.

The rearrangement uses TRBV19 and TRBJ2-6; possible D gene TRBD2, 5 bases. The CDR3 sequence is 14 residues long. Germline CDR1 is LNHDA and CDR2 is SQIVND (reference sequence). V dropped 3 bases and J dropped 2 bases, with 5 bases sitting between them. CDR3 DNA sequence: TGTGCCAGTAGTATGAGGGCTGGGGCCAACGTCCTGACTTTC. Encoded protein: CASSMRAGANVLTF. Drawing the rest from reference TRBV19 and TRBJ2-6, the complete variable domain is DGGITQSPKYLFRKEGQNVTLSCEQNLNHDAMYWYRQDPGQGLRLIYYSQIVNDFQKGDIAEGYSVSREKKESFPLTVTSAQKNPTAFYLCASSMRAGANVLTFGAGSRLTVL.

This clone has just a few counts. The sample has other DNA sequences that encode this CDR3 too. The chain couples TRBV9 to TRBJ2-3; 9 positions match TRBD2. V was pared by 0 bases and J by 3 bases, with 2 bases of the junction left unmatched. CDR1 and CDR2 (germline): SGDLS, YYNGEE. The CDR3 runs 15 residues. Here the CDR3 DNA reads TGTGCCAGCAGCGTAGGGCTAGCGGGGACAGATACGCAGTATTTT. It is translated as CASSVGLAGTDTQYF.

V is TRBV7-9 and J is TRBJ2-7; 9 nucleotides align to TRBD1. J lost 2 bases, V lost 4 bases, and 9 bases had no gene match. CDR3 length: 16 residues. Germline CDR1 is SEHNR and CDR2 is FQNEAQ (reference sequence). The DNA of the CDR3 is TGTGCCAGCAGCTCAATCGCCGGGACAGGGACCTACGAGCAGTACTTC. It encodes CASSSIAGTGTYEQYF. Together with reference TRBV7-9 and TRBJ2-7, the CDR3 gives the full variable domain: DTGVSQNPRHKITKRGQNVTFRCDPISEHNRLYWYRQTLGQGPEFLTYFQNEAQLEKSRLLSDRFSAERPKGSFSTLEIQRTEQGDSAMYLCASSSIAGTGTYEQYFGPGTRLTVT.

CDR3 region: CASSLKGGGETQYF. The CDR3 region has the DNA TGTGCCAGCAGCTTGAAAGGGGGAGGAGAGACCCAGTACTTC. The V call is TRBV5-4, the J call TRBJ2-5; either TRBD1 or TRBD2 may fit D (6 bases each). There are 14 residues in the CDR3. CDR1 is SGHNT, CDR2 YYREEE, per germline (reference sequence). Trimming stripped 1 base from V and 4 bases from J, with 11 bases between.

V is TRBV30 and J is TRBJ2-7, with 7 nucleotides matching TRBD1. The CDR3 consists of 14 residues. The J segment lost 0 bases and the V segment lost 4 bases, leaving 6 bases of the junction unmatched. CDR1 GTSNPN and CDR2 SVGIG come from the germline V gene (reference sequence). The CDR3 region is CAWKVGTDSYEQYF. DNA for the CDR3: TGTGCCTGGAAGGTCGGGACAGACTCCTACGAGCAGTACTTC.

The table lists this clone with a few counts. The V gene is TRBV7-9, the J gene TRBJ2-5; 7 bases are a match to TRBD1. V lost 5 bases and J lost 2; bases outside the gene matches: 5. There are 14 residues in the CDR3. Germline V lookup: CDR1 SEHNR, CDR2 FQNEAQ (reference sequence). The CDR3 DNA sequence: TGTGCCAGCAGCCATAGGACAGGACAAGAGACCCAGTACTTC. Encoded protein: CASSHRTGQETQYF.

This clone was counted between two and nine times. The chain links TRBV11-2 to TRBJ2-3; 11 bases fit TRBD1. Germline lookup yields CDR1 SGHAT and CDR2 FQNNGV. This CDR3 has 17 amino acids. V trimming: 4 bases; J trimming: 5 bases; junction bases outside the gene matches: 11. CDR3 in amino acids: CASSSLGTGGSIDTQYF. Written as DNA, the CDR3 is TGTGCCAGCAGCTCTCTCGGGACAGGGGGTTCGATAGATACGCAGTATTTT.

This clone was observed a handful of times. V usage is TRBV7-9 and J usage is TRBJ1-4, with unresolved D. CDR1 SEHNR and CDR2 FQNEAQ come from the germline V gene (reference sequence). The CDR3 is made up of 15 amino acids. V lost 1 base and J lost 5, with 11 bases in between. The CDR3 spells CASSLGPNGNEKLFF. The DNA of the CDR3 is TGTGCCAGCAGCTTAGGGCCTAACGGAAATGAAAAACTGTTTTTT.

This clone has just a few counts. The chain couples TRBV25-1 to TRBJ2-5; 9 nucleotides match TRBD2. This CDR3 is built from 13 residues. With 7 bases clipped from V and 5 bases from J, the junction kept 5 bases outside the gene matches. CDR1 and CDR2 from the germline V gene are MGHDK and SYGVNS. The CDR3 loop is CASTRGGWETQYF. In nucleotides, the CDR3 is TGTGCCAGCACGCGGGGGGGATGGGAGACCCAGTACTTC.

The table lists this clone with a few counts. CDR3 sequence reads: CASSVVFNYGYTF. CDR3 DNA sequence: TGTGCCAGCAGCGTAGTGTTTAACTATGGCTACACCTTC. The chain carries TRBV9 and TRBJ1-2; D is ambiguous. CDR1 is SGDLS, CDR2 YYNGEE, per germline. The ends were cut back, 0 bases at V and 1 base at J, with 4 bases in the middle. The CDR3 covers 13 residues.

V and J are TRBV28 and TRBJ2-5; D is unresolved. Matching the DNA end better, TRBJ2-7 makes the J call doubtful. The CDR3 spans 14 residues. Germline assignment: CDR1 MDHEN and CDR2 SYDVKM. The CDR3 protein is CASSLSEHGYEQYF. The CDR3 region has the DNA TGTGCCAGCAGTTTATCAGAACACGGCTACGAGCAGTACTTC.

This chain links TRBV5-1 with TRBJ2-7; no firm D call. Between the trimmed V and J ends, which lost 0 bases and 0 bases, there was a span of 7 bases. Germline CDR1 is SGHRS and CDR2 is YFSETQ. The CDR3 extends over 14 amino acids. The CDR3 bases are TGCGCCAGCAGCTTGGACAGTCCCTCCTACGAGCAGTACTTC. It yields the protein CASSLDSPSYEQYF.

V gene TRBV4-2 combines with J gene TRBJ2-2; TRBD2 aligns across 7 bases. V gave up 6 bases and J gave up 5 bases; unmatched junction bases: 15. The CDR3 is 17 amino acids. Germline CDR1 is LGHNA and CDR2 is YNFKEQ. This CDR3 reads CASSRLGWTRVTGELFF. CDR3 DNA: TGTGCCAGCAGTCGGCTCGGGTGGACTAGAGTTACCGGGGAGCTGTTTTTT.

The V call is TRBV11-2, the J call TRBJ1-1; no definite D call. From germline, CDR1 is SGHAT and CDR2 FQNNGV. The V gene lost 0 bases and the J gene lost 7 bases, with 6 bases spanning the gap. This CDR3 has 12 amino acids. In DNA, the CDR3 is TGTGCCAGCAGCTTAGATGCGGGTGAAGCTTTCTTT. It yields the protein CASSLDAGEAFF.

This clone has a handful of counts. The gene calls are TRBV7-2 and TRBJ2-2; 9 nucleotides match TRBD2. CDR1 SGHTA and CDR2 FQGNSA come from the germline V gene. This CDR3 has 17 residues. V dropped 0 bases and J dropped 2; count of bases not matched to a gene: 4. CDR3 sequence reads: CASSLASLAGNTGELFF. In DNA, the CDR3 is TGTGCCAGCAGCTTAGCTTCTCTAGCGGGAAACACCGGGGAGCTGTTTTTT.

This clone was seen a handful of times. The genes are TRBV7-9 and TRBJ2-1; 11 bases fit TRBD2. This CDR3 is 15 amino acids long. Per the germline V gene, CDR1 is SEHNR and CDR2 is FQNEAQ (reference sequence). The ends lost 5 bases at V and 3 bases at J; junction bases unmatched: 3. The DNA for the CDR3 is TGTGCCAGCAGCCGACTAGCGGGGTTCTACAATGAGCAGTTCTTC. As protein: CASSRLAGFYNEQFF.

There are a few counts of this clone. The rearrangement uses TRBV2 and TRBJ2-5; D is uncertain. Trimming cost V 0 bases and J 5 bases, with 4 bases left between them. Looked up from germline, CDR1 is SNHLY and CDR2 is FYNNEI. This CDR3 spans 12 amino acids. The DNA for the CDR3 is TGTGCCAGCAGTGAAGCGATTGAGACCCAGTACTTC. This encodes CASSEAIETQYF.

This clone turned up a few times. The chain employs TRBV29-1 and TRBJ2-7; no reliable D call. Germline CDR1 SQVTM, CDR2 ANQGSEA. The CDR3 length is 12 residues. The V and J ends lost 5 bases and 0 bases respectively, with 8 bases between them. The CDR3 DNA is TGCAGCGTTACAGCGAGCTCCTACGAGCAGTACTTC. This codes for CSVTASSYEQYF.

Only a few counts were recorded for this clone. The V gene is TRBV4-3, the J gene TRBJ2-3, with 10 nucleotides matching TRBD2. The CDR3 has 17 residues. After removal of 1 base from V and 8 bases from J, the junction contained 12 bases not matched to a gene. CDR1 is LGHNA and CDR2 is YSLEER in the germline V gene. The CDR3 sequence is CASSQVMPSGGYGTQYF. In DNA form, the CDR3 reads TGCGCCAGCAGCCAAGTAATGCCTAGCGGGGGCTATGGTACGCAGTATTTT.